The 13 T cell receptor beta chains listed next were all sequenced from one sample in a study of cytomegalovirus exposure and HLA in healthy donors. Data came from immunoSEQ multiplex PCR; TCRdb stores just in-frame clones and leaves some out. The profile shows about 120,000 clones, more than 75% of them singletons. The sequenced sample was PBMCs. The receptors were sampled from a man younger than 35 in good health and CMV-seronegative.

The CDR3 DNA is TGTGCCTGGAGGCGGATTGAATCTAACTATGGCTACACCTTC. Its protein product is CAWRRIESNYGYTF. This chain uses TRBV30 with TRBJ1-2, with D hard to call. This CDR3 is 14 amino acids long. Trimming left V 3 bases short and J 0 bases short, with 11 bases between. CDR1 is GTSNPN and CDR2 is SVGIG in the germline V gene (reference sequence). Using reference TRBV30 and TRBJ1-2 for the parts outside the CDR3, the full variable domain is SQTIHQWPATLVQPVGSPLSLECTVEGTSNPNLYWYRQAAGRGLQLLFYSVGIGQISSEVPQNLSASRPQDRQFILSSKKLLLSDSGFYLCAWRRIESNYGYTFGSGTRLTVV.

V gene TRBV7-9 combines with J gene TRBJ2-7; 9 positions agree with TRBD2. This CDR3 has 17 amino acids. Per the germline V gene, CDR1 is SEHNR and CDR2 is FQNEAQ (reference sequence). Trimming cost V 1 base and J 2 bases; bases outside gene matches: 9. CDR3: CASSLGGVGGRAYEQYF. CDR3 DNA sequence: TGTGCCAGCAGCTTAGGTGGTGTGGGCGGGAGGGCCTACGAGCAGTACTTC.

CDR3 region: CASSPSGRANEQFF. CDR3 bases: TGTGCCAGCAGTCCCTCGGGGAGAGCCAATGAGCAGTTCTTC. This chain joins TRBV27 and TRBJ2-1; D is possibly TRBD2 (5 bases). This CDR3 contains 14 residues. CDR1 is MNHEY and CDR2 is SMNVEV in the germline V gene (reference sequence). The V end lost 5 bases, the J end lost 6 bases, and 14 bases lay between the germline ends.

This rearrangement joins TRBV6-5 to TRBJ1-2; D uncertain. Germline CDR1 and CDR2: MNHEY and SVGAGI. V was shortened by 2 bases and J by 8 bases, with 18 bases between the two germline ends. This CDR3 is 15 amino acids long. For the CDR3, the DNA is TGTGCCAGCAGTTACATCGTCGGCAACGTGGAGGGCTACACCTTC. This codes for CASSYIVGNVEGYTF.

This sequence joins TRBV6-5 and TRBJ2-7; TRBD1 agrees at 8 bases. CDR1 is MNHEY, CDR2 SVGAGI, per germline. After removal of 8 bases from V and 2 bases from J, the junction contained 5 bases not matched to a gene. The CDR3 spans 13 residues. The CDR3 nucleotides read TGTGCCAGCGTACGACAGGGGACCTACGAGCAGTACTTC. Translation: CASVRQGTYEQYF.

This clone was detected once. The rearrangement uses TRBV5-6 and TRBJ2-7; 9 bases align to TRBD1. The germline gives CDR1 SGHDT, CDR2 YYEEEE. Trimming removed 3 bases from V and 2 bases from J; junction bases left unmatched: 6. The CDR3 length is 15 residues. The CDR3 DNA follows: TGTGCCAGCAGCTCCGGGACAGGGTACGCCTACGAGCAGTACTTC. Translating gives CASSSGTGYAYEQYF.

The DNA for the CDR3 is TGTGCCAGCAGCCCGCCGGGACAGAGACCCGGGTTCTTC. Protein product: CASSPPGQRPGFF. The V gene is TRBV7-9, the J gene TRBJ2-1; 7 bases align to TRBD1. The trim removed 5 bases at V and 15 bases at J, leaving 13 bases unmatched. The CDR3 runs to 13 residues. CDR1 is SEHNR, CDR2 FQNEAQ, per germline (reference sequence).

This rearrangement joins TRBV6-6 to TRBJ2-7; perhaps TRBD2 as D (7 bases). This CDR3 comprises 15 residues. CDR1 MNHNY and CDR2 SVGAGI come from the germline V gene (reference sequence). Trimming removed 0 bases from V and 5 bases from J, with 14 bases in between. The CDR3 reads CASSYSFTGRDEQYF. For the CDR3, the DNA is TGTGCCAGCAGTTACTCCTTCACAGGGAGGGACGAGCAGTACTTC.

The chain joins TRBV9 to TRBJ2-7; 9 bases fit TRBD2. With V trimmed by 4 bases and J by 5 bases, 13 bases remained unmatched. Per the germline V gene, CDR1 is SGDLS and CDR2 is YYNGEE. The CDR3 is 16 residues long. CDR3 sequence (DNA): TGTGCCAGCAGCACAACGGGGACTAGCTGGTCCCACGAGCAGTACTTC. Protein product: CASSTTGTSWSHEQYF.

The gene calls are TRBV7-9 and TRBJ1-1, with 7 bases lining up with TRBD1. Trimming took 1 base from V and 1 from J; bases not matched to a gene: 9. The CDR3 covers 17 residues. In germline, CDR1 is SEHNR, CDR2 FQNEAQ (reference sequence). CDR3 DNA sequence: TGTGCCAGCAGCTTAGGGACAGGCACGCAGGAGAACACTGAAGCTTTCTTT. Its translation is CASSLGTGTQENTEAFF.

The rearrangement links TRBV2 to TRBJ2-1; a weak D match, TRBD1 (5 bases). This CDR3 is 12 amino acids long. Germline V gene data show CDR1 as SNHLY and CDR2 as FYNNEI. The V end lost 5 bases, the J end lost 11 bases, and 13 bases lay between the germline ends. CDR3 sequence (DNA): TGTGCCAGCAGTATCAGGGAAACCAAGCAGTTCTTC. Translating gives CASSIRETKQFF.

The chain joins TRBV12-5 to TRBJ1-1, with D tentatively TRBD1 (5 bases). The CDR3 is 14 amino acids. Germline V gene data show CDR1 as LGHNT and CDR2 as FRNRAP. V gave up 5 bases and J gave up 3 bases, with 13 bases separating them. CDR3 amino acids: CASGTGEIYTEAFF. CDR3 nucleotides: TGTGCTAGTGGTACGGGGGAGATATACACTGAAGCTTTCTTT.

This chain links TRBV6-5 with TRBJ2-7; TRBD2 agrees at 9 bases. With 4 bases clipped from V and 4 bases from J, the junction kept 8 bases outside the gene matches. The CDR3 is made up of 15 amino acids. Germline CDR1 and CDR2: MNHEY and SVGAGI. The CDR3 spells CASSSRAGGVYEQYF. DNA of the CDR3: TGTGCCAGCAGTTCTCGGGCGGGGGGGGTTTACGAGCAGTACTTC.